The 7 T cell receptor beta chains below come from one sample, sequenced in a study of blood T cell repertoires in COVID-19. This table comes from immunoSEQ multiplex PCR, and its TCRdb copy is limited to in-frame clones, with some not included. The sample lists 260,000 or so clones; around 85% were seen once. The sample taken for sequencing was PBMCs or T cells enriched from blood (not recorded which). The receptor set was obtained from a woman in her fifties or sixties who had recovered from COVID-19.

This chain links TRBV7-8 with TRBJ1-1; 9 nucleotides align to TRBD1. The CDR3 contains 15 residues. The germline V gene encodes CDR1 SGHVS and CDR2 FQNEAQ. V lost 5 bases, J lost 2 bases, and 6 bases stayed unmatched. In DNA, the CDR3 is TGTGCCAGCAGCCAGGACAGGGGTGGAAACACTGAAGCTTTCTTT. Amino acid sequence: CASSQDRGGNTEAFF.

CDR3 DNA: TGTGCCAGCAGTGAACGGGGGGCTAACTATGGCTACACCTTC. It encodes CASSERGANYGYTF. The chain joins TRBV2 to TRBJ1-2; possibly TRBD1 for D (5 bases). CDR1 SNHLY and CDR2 FYNNEI come from the germline V gene. V was shortened by 2 bases and J by 0 bases, with 7 bases between the two germline ends. This CDR3 is built from 14 residues.

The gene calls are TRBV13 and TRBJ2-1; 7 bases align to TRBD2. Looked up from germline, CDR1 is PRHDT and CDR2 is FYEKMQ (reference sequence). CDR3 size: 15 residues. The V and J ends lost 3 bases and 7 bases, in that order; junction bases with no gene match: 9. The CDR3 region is CASSFTTSSNNEQFF. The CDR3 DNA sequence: TGTGCCAGCAGCTTCACGACTAGCTCTAATAATGAGCAGTTCTTC. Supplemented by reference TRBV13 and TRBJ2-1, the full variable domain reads AAGVIQSPRHLIKEKRETATLKCYPIPRHDTVYWYQQGPGQDPQFLISFYEKMQSDKGSIPDRFSAQQFSDYHSELNMSSLELGDSALYFCASSFTTSSNNEQFFGPGTRLTVL.

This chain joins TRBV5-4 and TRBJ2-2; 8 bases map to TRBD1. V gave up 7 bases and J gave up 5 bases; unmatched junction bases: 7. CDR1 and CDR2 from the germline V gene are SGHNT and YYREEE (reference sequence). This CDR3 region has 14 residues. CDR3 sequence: CASARQGITGELFF. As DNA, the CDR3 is TGTGCCAGCGCTAGACAGGGGATAACCGGGGAGCTGTTTTTT.

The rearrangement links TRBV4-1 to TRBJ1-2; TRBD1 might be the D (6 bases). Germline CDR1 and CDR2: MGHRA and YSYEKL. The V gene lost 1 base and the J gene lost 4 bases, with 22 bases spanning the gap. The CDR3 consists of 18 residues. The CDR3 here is CASSQGPNTGRIGYGYTF. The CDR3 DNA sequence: TGCGCCAGCAGCCAAGGGCCAAACACAGGGCGAATTGGCTATGGCTACACCTTC.

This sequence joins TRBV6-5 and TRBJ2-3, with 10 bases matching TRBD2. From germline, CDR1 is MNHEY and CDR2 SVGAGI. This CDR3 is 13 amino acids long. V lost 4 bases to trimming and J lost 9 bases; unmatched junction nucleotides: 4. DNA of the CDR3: TGTGCCAGCAGTTCCCTTAGCGGGAGGACGCAGTATTTT. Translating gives CASSSLSGRTQYF.

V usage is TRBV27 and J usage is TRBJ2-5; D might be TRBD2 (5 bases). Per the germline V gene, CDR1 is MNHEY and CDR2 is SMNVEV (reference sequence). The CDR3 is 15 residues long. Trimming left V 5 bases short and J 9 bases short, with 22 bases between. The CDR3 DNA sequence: TGTGCCAGCAGTCCGGTTCTAGATGGAGGTTTTGCCCAGTACTTC. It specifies CASSPVLDGGFAQYF.